This paragraph reports one T cell receptor (beta chain). The antigen is undetermined. In germline, CDR1 is ENHRY, CDR2 SYGVKD. CDR3 length equals 17 residues. V lost 3 bases to trimming and J lost 5 bases; unmatched junction nucleotides: 13. Libraries were prepared by immunoSEQ multiplex PCR; TCRdb keeps only in-frame clonotypes and omits some of them. The data show around 50,000 clones, nearly 80% seen once. The sample is drawn from a study of T cells in tumors after PD-1 blockade. Across the study: Excluded were patients with checkpoint blockade, immunosuppressants, or radiotherapy or other anti-cancer therapy within 4 weeks. Patients received pembrolizumab 200 mg every 3 weeks or cemiplimab 350 mg every 2 weeks. During anti-PD-1 treatment, some patients continued daily vismodegib 150 mg.

Regarding the study as a whole: Roughly 40% of tumor TCR clonotypes were also found in blood.

The specimen comprised PBMCs, sampled before anti-PD-1 treatment. The TCR sequence derives from a human donor with basal cell carcinoma. This chain connects TRBV10-3 to TRBJ2-7; 10 nucleotides line up with TRBD2. The CDR3 spells CAISDTLLAGGLHEQYF. In DNA form, the CDR3 reads TGTGCCATCAGTGATACCCTTTTAGCGGGAGGATTGCACGAGCAGTACTTC.